These 8 T cell receptor beta chains were all obtained from the same sample, sequenced in a study of T-cell memory formation after mild COVID-19. Each CDR3 protein is one row after TCRdb ran MiXCR on the 5' RACE reads. The sample shows just under 550,000 distinct CDR3 sequences, just over 20% of them seen only once. The sequenced sample was PBMCs or a T cell subset sorted from them (not recorded which). These receptors came from an adult woman who had mild COVID-19 (a few samples of this study predate the infection). Cell type and time point are not known.

This clonotype occurred a few times. The J gene is TRBJ2-1, the V gene TRBV6-5; TRBD2 is a possible D gene (5 bases). Trimming removed 9 bases from V and 0 bases from J, with 18 bases in between. Germline V gene data show CDR1 as MNHEY and CDR2 as SVGAGI. The length of the CDR3 is 16 residues. The CDR3 sequence is CASREQPWNSYNEQFF. The CDR3 DNA follows: TGTGCCAGTCGGGAACAGCCTTGGAACTCCTACAATGAGCAGTTCTTC.

This clonotype was detected only a few times. The chain has TRBV7-9 and TRBJ2-1; D not certain. CDR1 is SEHNR and CDR2 is FQNEAQ in the germline V gene (reference sequence). The CDR3 is 14 residues long. V was clipped by 1 base and J by 4 bases, with 8 bases between them. The CDR3 protein is CASSLDSVYNEQFF. In nucleotides, the CDR3 is TGTGCCAGCAGCTTAGACAGTGTTTACAATGAGCAGTTCTTC.

The gene calls are TRBV4-3 and TRBJ2-7, with D perhaps TRBD1 (6 bases). The V end lost 5 bases, the J end lost 7 bases, and 21 bases lay between the germline ends. The CDR3 runs to 15 residues. Germline V gene lookup returns CDR1 LGHNA and CDR2 YSLEER. DNA for the CDR3: TGCGCCAGCAGCTCCACAACAGGGACCGGCAGGGAGCAGTACTTC. Residues: CASSSTTGTGREQYF.

This clonotype has a handful of counts. V is TRBV5-1 and J is TRBJ2-1; the D gene is possibly TRBD1 (6 bases). The CDR3 is 13 amino acids. Trimming shortened V by 5 bases and J by 7 bases, and 13 bases separated the two germline ends. Germline loops: CDR1 SGHRS, CDR2 YFSETQ. CDR3 nucleotides: TGCGCCAGCAGACTAGGGGGTAGGAATGAGCAGTTCTTC. It codes for CASRLGGRNEQFF.

CDR3: CASSRHQYGYTF. CDR3 nucleotides: TGTGCCAGCAGCCGGCACCAATATGGCTACACCTTC. The rearrangement joins TRBV3-1 to TRBJ1-2; no definite D call. Germline V CDR1 and CDR2: LGHDT, YNNKEL (reference sequence). The CDR3 covers 12 residues. V shed 4 bases and J shed 5 bases, with 8 bases lying between them.

The chain links TRBV2 to TRBJ1-5, with 8 bases that match TRBD1. V was pared by 7 bases and J by 4 bases, with 6 bases of the junction left unmatched. The V gene's germline CDR1 is SNHLY and CDR2 FYNNEI. This CDR3 is built from 14 residues. CDR3 protein: CASNPDRVNQPQHF. The CDR3 DNA reads TGTGCCAGCAACCCGGACAGGGTAAATCAGCCCCAGCATTTT. The full variable domain, in which reference TRBV2 and TRBJ1-5 provide the parts outside the CDR3, is EPEVTQTPSHQVTQMGQEVILRCVPISNHLYFYWYRQILGQKVEFLVSFYNNEISEKSEIFDDQFSVERPDGSNFTLKIRSTKLEDSAMYFCASNPDRVNQPQHFGDGTRLSIL.

The chain links TRBV24-1 to TRBJ2-5, with TRBD1 matching over 8 bases. This CDR3 contains 15 residues. V was clipped by 0 bases and J by 1 base; unmatched bases: 0. The germline V gene encodes CDR1 KGHDR and CDR2 SFDVKD. The CDR3 DNA reads as TGTGCCACCAGTGATTTGGGGACAGGCCAAGAGACCCAGTACTTC. Its translation: CATSDLGTGQETQYF.

There are a few counts of this clonotype. The gene calls are TRBV20-1 and TRBJ1-6; 10 positions match TRBD1. The CDR3 covers 15 residues. The V and J ends lost 5 bases and 6 bases, in that order; junction bases with no gene match: 7. The germline gives CDR1 DFQATT, CDR2 SNEGSKA (reference sequence). CDR3 in DNA: TGCAGTGCTCAGCCGGGACAGGGGCTTAATTCACCCCTCCACTTT. Encoded protein: CSAQPGQGLNSPLHF.